The 9 T cell receptor beta chains below come from one sample, sequenced in a study of blood T cell repertoires in COVID-19. Profiled with immunoSEQ multiplex PCR; TCRdb holds only in-frame clones, not every one. The table lists tens of thousands of clones, about 91% of them singletons. Sequencing was performed on peripheral blood. Receptor source: a woman of 80 years or more with active or convalescent COVID-19.

This chain connects TRBV5-4 to TRBJ2-3; 9 bases are a match to TRBD1. This CDR3 has 15 amino acids. J gave up 4 bases and V 7 bases, and 10 bases lay outside the gene matches. In germline, CDR1 is SGHNT, CDR2 YYREEE (reference sequence). The CDR3 region is CASETGGALSDTQYF. CDR3 nucleotide sequence: TGTGCCAGCGAAACAGGGGGCGCCCTCTCAGATACGCAGTATTTT.

This clone was seen just once. This sequence joins TRBV29-1 and TRBJ1-4; weak D call: TRBD1 (5 bases). This CDR3 comprises 13 residues. Germline CDR1 SQVTM, CDR2 ANQGSEA. Trimming took 5 bases from V and 6 from J, leaving 13 bases between them. CDR3 region: CSVRAGFYEKLFF. The CDR3 nucleotides read TGCAGCGTTCGGGCAGGGTTTTATGAAAAACTGTTTTTT.

The chain links TRBV4-1 to TRBJ2-1, with 13 bases matching TRBD2. The CDR3 runs to 15 residues. Germline-derived CDR1 and CDR2 are MGHRA and YSYEKL. The ends lost 4 bases at V and 5 bases at J; junction bases unmatched: 2. The CDR3 nucleotides read TGCGCCAGCAGCCGTGGGACTAGCGGGGACAATGAGCAGTTCTTC. Encoded protein: CASSRGTSGDNEQFF.

The V and J genes are TRBV3-1 (or the pseudogene TRBV3-2) and TRBJ2-3; no firm D call. The V gene's germline CDR1 is LGHDT and CDR2 YNNKEL (reference sequence). CDR3 size: 13 residues. V was shortened by 10 bases and J by 0 bases, with 11 bases between the two germline ends. The CDR3 DNA follows: TGTGCCACCACCGCGTTGAGCACAGATACGCAGTATTTT. As protein: CATTALSTDTQYF.

V gene TRBV10-3 combines with J gene TRBJ2-2, with 9 bases that match TRBD1. V was clipped by 2 bases and J by 1 base; unmatched bases: 2. There are 16 residues in the CDR3. Germline V gives CDR1 ENHRY, CDR2 SYGVKD. CDR3 DNA sequence: TGTGCCATCAGTGAGACAGGGGGCCTGAACACCGGGGAGCTGTTTTTT. Residues: CAISETGGLNTGELFF.

The V call is TRBV6-2 or TRBV6-3, the J call TRBJ2-5; 9 bases are a match to TRBD1. The CDR3 sequence is 16 residues long. V shed 1 base, J shed 3 bases, and the junction held 6 bases outside the gene matches. The germline V gene has CDR1 MNHEY and CDR2 SVGEGT. The CDR3 spells CASSYLPQGAKETQYF. CDR3 DNA: TGTGCCAGCAGTTACTTACCACAGGGGGCGAAAGAGACCCAGTACTTC.

The table lists this clone with a count of one. The rearrangement joins TRBV5-1 to TRBJ1-5; 7 bases line up with TRBD1. This CDR3 has 15 residues. CDR1 and CDR2 (germline): SGHRS, YFSETQ. V was clipped by 0 bases and J by 9 bases; unmatched bases: 9. CDR3 bases: TGCGCCAGCAGCTTGGCTGGACAGGACTCCGGGCCCCAGCATTTT. The encoded protein is CASSLAGQDSGPQHF.

The genes are TRBV7-8 and TRBJ2-1; TRBD1 agrees at 7 bases. With 5 bases clipped from V and 2 bases from J, the junction kept 3 bases outside the gene matches. The CDR3 length is 14 residues. Germline assignment: CDR1 SGHVS and CDR2 FQNEAQ. CDR3: CASSPGTAYNEQFF. CDR3 in DNA: TGTGCCAGCAGCCCAGGGACAGCCTACAATGAGCAGTTCTTC.

This clone has just one count. This chain connects TRBV7-2 to TRBJ1-2; possibly TRBD1 for D (5 bases). V was clipped by 3 bases and J by 4 bases, with 12 bases between them. The CDR3 totals 14 residues. CDR1 SGHTA and CDR2 FQGNSA come from the germline V gene. The CDR3 reads CASSFDSHTYGYTF. The CDR3 nucleotides read TGTGCCAGCAGCTTCGACAGCCACACCTATGGCTACACCTTC.